This T cell receptor beta chain is drawn from a study of identical twins. Study-level findings and limits: Model-predicted out-of-frame TCR alpha sharing fell below observed values in monozygotic twins. One should note that invariant MAIT and iNKT cells could partly confound zero-insertion analyses.

The ends lost 9 bases at V and 7 bases at J; junction bases unmatched: 11. CDR1 and CDR2 from the germline V gene are LNHDA and SQIVND (reference sequence). CDR3 length: 13 amino acids. This clonotype turned up a few times. No antigen is known for it. Healthy Caucasians were all of the donors. TCRdb re-called the 5' RACE reads through MiXCR, storing one row per CDR3 protein. The data show approximately 220,000 distinct CDR3 sequences, roughly a tenth seen once. The clonotype originates from a woman under 30 in good health. The chain has TRBV19 and TRBJ2-7; 8 nucleotides agree with TRBD1. The specimen was memory (CD45RO+) T cells sorted from blood. The chain's CDR3 is CASGTGFYEEQYF. The CDR3 nucleotides are TGTGCCAGCGGGACAGGTTTCTACGAGGAGCAGTACTTC.